What follows is one TCR beta chain and its context. Specified treatment: some 20 received Ad26.COV2.S at low or high dose, single or two shots; roughly 5 received placebo; per-sample allocation not given. The investigators took samples on day 63 after the first vaccine or placebo injection. Assay: immunoSEQ multiplex PCR; the TCRdb copy retains only in-frame clones and omits some. This sample has some 340,000 clones, with just under 85% found just once. The data belong to a study of Ad26.COV2.S vaccination and SARS-CoV-2 variants. For the study at large: In the study, Ad26.COV2.S was injected intramuscularly once, or twice 56 days apart.

Losses at the gene ends were 3 bases for V and 6 bases for J; bases not matched to a gene: 7. Germline CDR1 is SGDLS and CDR2 is YYNGEE. CDR3 length: 15 residues. This clonotype was sampled from a person between 18 and 65 years old who received the Ad26.COV2.S COVID-19 vaccine or a placebo. The genes are TRBV9 and TRBJ2-2; 8 nucleotides align to TRBD2. The sequences come from peripheral blood, collected in a trial of Ad26.COV2.S vaccine versus placebo. The CDR3 DNA follows: TGTGCCAGCAGCGCCCCCGGGGGGGCCGCCGGGGAGCTGTTTTTT. It encodes CASSAPGGAAGELFF.